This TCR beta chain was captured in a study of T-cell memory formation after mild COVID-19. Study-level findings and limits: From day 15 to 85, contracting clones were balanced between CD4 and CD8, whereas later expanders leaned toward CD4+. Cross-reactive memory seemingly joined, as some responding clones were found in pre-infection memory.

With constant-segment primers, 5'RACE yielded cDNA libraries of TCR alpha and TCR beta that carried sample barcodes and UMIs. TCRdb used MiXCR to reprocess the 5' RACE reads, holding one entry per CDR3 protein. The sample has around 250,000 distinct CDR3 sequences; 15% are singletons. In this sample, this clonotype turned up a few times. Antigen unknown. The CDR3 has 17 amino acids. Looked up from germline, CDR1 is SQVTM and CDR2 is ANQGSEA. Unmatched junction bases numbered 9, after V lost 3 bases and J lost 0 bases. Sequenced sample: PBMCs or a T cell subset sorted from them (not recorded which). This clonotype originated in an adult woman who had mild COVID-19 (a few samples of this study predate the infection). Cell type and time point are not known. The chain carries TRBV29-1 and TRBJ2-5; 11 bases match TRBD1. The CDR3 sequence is CSVEPIAGQGDQETQYF. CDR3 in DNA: TGCAGCGTTGAGCCCATTGCGGGACAGGGGGACCAAGAGACCCAGTACTTC.